This T cell receptor (beta chain) was recovered during a study of glioma-infiltrating T cells. Using RNA template, CDR3s of TCR alpha and beta were amplified with iRepertoire arm-PCR. Input was roughly 95-450 ng of tissue mRNA or PBMC total RNA. TCRdb analysed the multiplex PCR reads with MiXCR anew, one entry per CDR3 protein. The sample contains about 94,000 distinct CDR3 sequences, under 30% of which appear only once. This clonotype has just a few counts. Its cognate antigen is unknown. Between the trimmed V and J ends, which lost 5 bases and 0 bases, there was a span of 14 bases. The CDR3 has 16 amino acids. Germline V gene lookup returns CDR1 SGHAT and CDR2 FQNNGV. General study points: Gliomas, especially low-grade, showed above-expected tissue-blood divergence; non-neoplastic patients showed below.

The chain uses TRBV11-2 and TRBJ1-3, with D tentatively TRBD1 (5 bases). This TCR was recovered from a human donor with low-grade glioma or glioblastoma, undergoing nonglioma brain surgery, or in good health (not recorded which). Sequences were obtained from glioma tissue, nonneoplastic brain tissue, or PBMCs (not recorded which). Here the CDR3 DNA reads TGTGCCAGCAGCACCAGACAGCCGCTCTCTGGAAACACCATATATTTT. Its protein product is CASSTRQPLSGNTIYF.